A selection of T cell receptor beta chains follows, all from one sample in a study of cytomegalovirus exposure and HLA in healthy donors. Method: immunoSEQ multiplex PCR; TCRdb's copy keeps in-frame clones and lacks some. This table has roughly 150,000 clones, 60% to 80% appearing once. The source material was PBMCs. These receptor sequences come from a woman aged 25 to 39 in good health and CMV-seronegative. CDR3s include the opening cysteine and the closing phenylalanine or tryptophan.

V gene: TRBV30
CDR3 protein: CAWGGGKTQYF

V gene: TRBV27
CDR3 protein: CASRQFGTGNEKLFF

V gene: TRBV6-1
CDR3 protein: CAARRRAPISDF

V gene: TRBV14
CDR3 protein: CASSDRTLNTEAFF

V gene: TRBV6-5
CDR3 protein: CASGSTGRTEAFF

V gene: TRBV5-6
CDR3 protein: CASSIFRSEAFF

V gene: TRBV11-2
CDR3 protein: CASSVSSPGQGVSTEAFF

V gene: TRBV5-4
CDR3 protein: CASSSSGRNGVTDTQYF

V gene: TRBV6-5
CDR3 protein: CASSRSRGGINEQFF

V gene: TRBV5-4
CDR3 protein: CASRYHDSHYGYTF

V gene: TRBV7-2
CDR3 protein: CASSFTGWGGEQFF

V gene: TRBV18
CDR3 protein: CASSPGDFLF

V gene: TRBV11-3
CDR3 protein: CASSLVPRYNGYTF

V gene: TRBV19
CDR3 protein: CASSMTVRIISGNTIYF

V gene: TRBV27
CDR3 protein: CASSWRRGPSSEKLFF

V gene: TRBV7-3
CDR3 protein: CASSLSGTLNEQFF

V gene: TRBV10-1
CDR3 protein: CASHRDRAVGELFF

V gene: TRBV2
CDR3 protein: CASRGGTGGSYEQYF

V gene: TRBV19
CDR3 protein: CASNQRDTYSNQPQHF